The 20 T cell receptor beta chains below all came from one sample that was sequenced in a study of T cells after yellow fever vaccination. TCRdb passed the 5' RACE reads through MiXCR, listing each CDR3 protein once. Among 500,000 to 650,000 distinct CDR3 sequences listed, less than 20% were seen once. Sequenced material: PBMCs, taken roughly 5 days after the first yellow fever vaccination. Receptors were obtained from a man younger than 30 who received the YFV17D yellow fever vaccine.

At least ten counts were recorded for this clonotype. This chain joins TRBV7-9 and TRBJ1-1, with no clear D. Trimming stripped 5 bases from V and 7 bases from J, with 20 bases between. CDR3 length: 15 amino acids. Looked up from germline, CDR1 is SEHNR and CDR2 is FQNEAQ (reference sequence). This CDR3 is CASSLPARVDYEAFF. CDR3 nucleotides: TGTGCCAGCAGCCTTCCGGCTAGGGTCGATTATGAAGCTTTCTTT.

This clonotype showed up just a few times. V usage is TRBV7-6 and J usage is TRBJ2-1; either TRBD1 or TRBD2 may fit D (5 bases each). Germline V gene lookup returns CDR1 SGHVS and CDR2 FNYEAQ. The V end was cut by 4 bases, the J end by 10 bases, with 20 bases between. The CDR3 length is 15 residues. The CDR3 protein is CASSSRGPEAWEQFF. The CDR3 DNA reads TGTGCCAGCAGCTCACGGGGCCCTGAGGCATGGGAGCAGTTCTTC.

The sample holds a few counts of this clonotype. The V call is TRBV11-1, the J call TRBJ2-5; 7 nucleotides agree with TRBD2. From germline, CDR1 is SGHAT and CDR2 FQDESV (reference sequence). The trim removed 3 bases at V and 7 bases at J, leaving 11 bases unmatched. The CDR3 sequence is 15 residues long. CDR3: CASSFGDYNSGTQYF. The CDR3 bases are TGTGCCAGCAGCTTCGGGGACTACAATAGTGGGACCCAGTACTTC.

The J gene is TRBJ1-4, the V gene TRBV18; D may be TRBD1 (5 bases). The CDR3 is 15 amino acids. Between the trimmed V and J ends, which lost 3 bases and 6 bases, there was a span of 14 bases. Germline V gene lookup returns CDR1 KGHSH and CDR2 LQKENI. The CDR3 loop reads CASSPYSGEDEKLFF. DNA of the CDR3: TGTGCCAGCTCACCGTACTCGGGGGAGGATGAAAAACTGTTTTTT.

The chain couples TRBV11-2 to TRBJ2-3, with TRBD2 matching over 10 bases. Germline V CDR1 and CDR2: SGHAT, FQNNGV. With V trimmed by 2 bases and J by 0 bases, 8 bases remained unmatched. CDR3 size: 18 residues. CDR3 residues: CASSLLVAGGSSTDTQYF. The CDR3 bases are TGTGCCAGCAGCTTACTTGTAGCGGGGGGTTCTAGCACAGATACGCAGTATTTT.

This clonotype was recorded a few times. CDR3 sequence reads: CASSSRLEITDTQYF. The CDR3 bases are TGTGCCAGCAGCTCACGACTAGAGATCACAGATACGCAGTATTTT. The chain has TRBV7-6 and TRBJ2-3; weak D call: TRBD2 (6 bases). The CDR3 runs 15 residues. Germline CDR1 reads SGHVS; CDR2 reads FNYEAQ. The V end was cut by 4 bases, the J end by 2 bases, with 13 bases between.

This clonotype was found a few times. This chain connects TRBV4-3 to TRBJ2-5, with 8 nucleotides matching TRBD2. The CDR3 runs 14 residues. The V and J ends lost 3 bases and 5 bases, in that order; junction bases with no gene match: 5. Germline CDR1 is LGHNA and CDR2 is YSLEER. The CDR3 sequence is CASSQRAGEETQYF. The CDR3 DNA follows: TGCGCCAGCAGCCAGAGAGCGGGGGAGGAGACCCAGTACTTC.

This chain connects TRBV3-1 to TRBJ1-5; D unresolved. The V end lost 0 bases, the J end lost 7 bases, and 13 bases lay between the germline ends. Looked up from germline, CDR1 is LGHDT and CDR2 is YNNKEL (reference sequence). The length of the CDR3 is 15 residues. The CDR3 region is CASSQEGWGNQPQHF. The CDR3 bases are TGTGCCAGCAGCCAAGAAGGGTGGGGAAACCAGCCCCAGCATTTT.

J is TRBJ2-2 and V is TRBV29-1, with a tentative D call TRBD1 (6 bases). CDR1 SQVTM and CDR2 ANQGSEA come from the germline V gene. With 1 base removed from V and 5 bases from J, the gap between germline ends came to 14 bases. CDR3 length equals 15 residues. The DNA for the CDR3 is TGCAGCGTTGAAGCTTCGGACAGAAGGACCGGGGAGCTGTTTTTT. Translating gives CSVEASDRRTGELFF.

This clonotype has more than one count but fewer than ten. CDR3 DNA: TGCGCCAGCAGCCACCTCAGACAGAATTCACCCCTCCACTTT. It encodes CASSHLRQNSPLHF. The chain is built from TRBV4-3 and TRBJ1-6, with D perhaps TRBD1 (5 bases). The V end was cut by 3 bases, the J end by 7 bases, with 10 bases between. Germline V lookup: CDR1 LGHNA, CDR2 YSLEER. CDR3 size: 14 residues.

This clonotype was found a few times. V gene TRBV24-1 combines with J gene TRBJ2-3, with 9 bases lining up with TRBD1. Trimming removed 4 bases from V and 1 base from J; junction bases left unmatched: 5. This CDR3 is 16 amino acids long. Germline CDR1 reads KGHDR; CDR2 reads SFDVKD. CDR3 coding DNA: TGTGCCACCAGTGACCCGGGACAGGGAGGCACAGATACGCAGTATTTT. This sequence encodes CATSDPGQGGTDTQYF.

The V and J genes are TRBV6-5 and TRBJ2-7, with D possibly being TRBD2 (6 bases). V lost 0 bases to trimming and J lost 3 bases, with 15 bases between them. This CDR3 is built from 16 residues. Germline values: CDR1 MNHEY, CDR2 SVGAGI. The CDR3 spells CASSYSRGHYYYEQYF. The CDR3 DNA is TGTGCCAGCAGTTACTCGCGGGGTCATTATTACTACGAGCAGTACTTC.

This clonotype has just a few counts. The chain combines TRBV12-3 or TRBV12-4 with TRBJ2-7; D remains ambiguous. This CDR3 is built from 13 residues. The V end was cut by 2 bases, the J end by 3 bases, with 8 bases between. The CDR3, as DNA: TGTGCCAGCAGTTTAAGCCGGGTCTACGAGCAGTACTTC. Encoded protein: CASSLSRVYEQYF.

This clonotype occurred many times. This chain connects TRBV27 to TRBJ2-7, with D possibly called TRBD1 or TRBD2 (6 bases each). The germline V and J ends were trimmed by 4 bases and 11 bases, with 15 bases remaining between them. Germline V gives CDR1 MNHEY, CDR2 SMNVEV (reference sequence). CDR3 length equals 12 residues. The CDR3 is CASSSLGGREYF. The CDR3 coding sequence is TGTGCCAGCAGTTCCCTTGGGGGGCGCGAGTACTTC.

The chain carries TRBV5-1 and TRBJ1-1; D not resolved. CDR1 and CDR2 (germline): SGHRS, YFSETQ. CDR3 size: 15 residues. Trimming left V 0 bases short and J 1 base short, with 10 bases between. Here the CDR3 DNA reads TGCGCCAGCAGCTTGGGAGCCAGGACGAACACTGAAGCTTTCTTT. Residues: CASSLGARTNTEAFF.

The genes are TRBV5-6 and TRBJ2-3; 12 bases fit TRBD1. This CDR3 comprises 15 residues. J was trimmed by 5 bases and V by 3 bases; bases with no gene match: 4. Germline V CDR1 and CDR2: SGHDT, YYEEEE. The CDR3 DNA reads as TGTGCCAGCAGCTGGGACAGGGGGCTTAAAGATACGCAGTATTTT. This gives the protein CASSWDRGLKDTQYF.

This chain connects TRBV18 to TRBJ2-5; TRBD2 is a possible D gene (6 bases). The CDR3 contains 14 residues. The V and J ends lost 3 bases and 4 bases respectively, with 12 bases between them. The germline V gene has CDR1 KGHSH and CDR2 LQKENI. CDR3 coding DNA: TGTGCCAGCTCACCCCTCGGGGGTACAGAGACCCAGTACTTC. Protein sequence: CASSPLGGTETQYF.

This chain connects TRBV6-2 or TRBV6-3 to TRBJ2-2; 8 nucleotides match TRBD1. This CDR3 has 16 residues. Per the germline V gene, CDR1 is MNHEY and CDR2 is SVGEGT. V was clipped by 3 bases and J by 5 bases; unmatched bases: 8. The CDR3 bases are TGTGCCAGCAGTTATCTAAGGGGGACAGGTACCGGGGAGCTGTTTTTT. The encoded protein is CASSYLRGTGTGELFF.

This clonotype was counted a few times. V and J are TRBV27 and TRBJ2-3, with D perhaps TRBD2 (6 bases). Per the germline V gene, CDR1 is MNHEY and CDR2 is SMNVEV (reference sequence). The CDR3 totals 17 residues. The V gene lost 3 bases and the J gene lost 5 bases, with 21 bases spanning the gap. The CDR3 bases are TGTGCCAGCAGTTTGCATGGCGCCATCCCGGGACTAGATACGCAGTATTTT. Translation gives CASSLHGAIPGLDTQYF.

J is TRBJ1-2 and V is TRBV6-5; no firm D call. The germline CDR1 and CDR2 sequences are MNHEY and SVGAGI. Trimming took off 0 bases at V and 4 bases at J, with 6 bases between the two ends. The CDR3 length is 13 residues. The CDR3 region has the DNA TGTGCCAGCAGTTACTCAGGGTTCTATGGCTACACCTTC. Protein product: CASSYSGFYGYTF.